A single TCR beta chain is shown here with its context. The antigen remains undetermined. This sample is drawn from a study of cytomegalovirus exposure and HLA in healthy donors. Study-wide results and caveats: Clusters of TCRs from the first cohort tended to co-occur in the 100 to 150 validation repertoires (as a later analysis found).

Here immunoSEQ multiplex PCR was the method, and the copy in TCRdb shows in-frame clones only, minus some. The sample holds around 140,000 clones, around 86% seen once. The germline V gene has CDR1 MNHEY and CDR2 SMNVEV (reference sequence). V lost 2 bases, J lost 5 bases, and 7 bases lay in between. The CDR3 runs 14 residues. The chain is built from TRBV27 and TRBJ2-6; no reliable D call. This receptor was identified in a man between 18 and 35 years old in good health and CMV-seropositive. The sequencing input was PBMCs. The CDR3 loop is CASSLAGWANVLTF. CDR3 DNA sequence: TGTGCCAGCAGTTTAGCAGGCTGGGCCAACGTCCTGACTTTC. The whole variable domain, remainder taken from reference TRBV27 and TRBJ2-6, is EAQVTQNPRYLITVTGKKLTVTCSQNMNHEYMSWYRQDPGLGLRQIYYSMNVEVTDKGDVPEGYKVSRKEKRNFPLILESPSPNQTSLYFCASSLAGWANVLTFGAGSRLTVL.